The 3 T cell receptor beta chains below all came from one sample that was sequenced in a study of blood T cell repertoires in COVID-19. Assay used: immunoSEQ multiplex PCR; TCRdb lists only in-frame clones, some missing. This table has about 73,000 clones, roughly 87% appearing once. The sequencing sample was made of peripheral blood. The receptors were sampled from an elderly man with acute or convalescent COVID-19.

The J gene is TRBJ2-7, the V gene TRBV6-6; 8 positions agree with TRBD1. Germline CDR1 and CDR2: MNHNY and SVGAGI (reference sequence). The CDR3 is 16 residues long. V lost 6 bases to trimming and J lost 5 bases; unmatched junction nucleotides: 15. The CDR3 spells CASRDPARTGSHEQYF. As DNA, the CDR3 is TGTGCCAGCAGGGATCCAGCCCGGACAGGGAGCCACGAGCAGTACTTC.

V gene TRBV7-6 combines with J gene TRBJ2-1; no clear D. V was cut by 1 base and J by 12 bases, with 10 bases left in between. This CDR3 comprises 12 residues. The V gene's germline CDR1 is SGHVS and CDR2 FNYEAQ. CDR3 residues: CASSLEAAMQFF. For the CDR3, the DNA is TGTGCCAGCAGCTTAGAAGCAGCGATGCAGTTCTTC.

J is TRBJ1-1 and V is TRBV11-2, with 7 bases aligning to TRBD1. The CDR3 consists of 14 residues. The germline CDR1 and CDR2 sequences are SGHAT and FQNNGV. The J segment lost 4 bases and the V segment lost 5 bases, leaving 7 bases of the junction unmatched. CDR3: CASSLNRGGTEAFF. The CDR3 DNA reads TGTGCCAGCAGCCTCAACAGGGGCGGCACTGAAGCTTTCTTT. The whole variable domain, remainder taken from reference TRBV11-2 and TRBJ1-1, is EAGVAQSPRYKIIEKRQSVAFWCNPISGHATLYWYQQILGQGPKLLIQFQNNGVVDDSQLPKDRFSAERLKGVDSTLKIQPAKLEDSAVYLCASSLNRGGTEAFFGQGTRLTVV.